The T cell receptor beta chain under discussion was sequenced for a study of a mutant IDH1 vaccine in newly diagnosed glioma. Background on the study: Of treated patients, approximately 62% were men and roughly 40% women, averaging about 40 years.

On this clone: Antigen specificity is unknown.

This CDR3 comprises 14 residues. V dropped 1 base and J dropped 5 bases, with 11 bases sitting between them. Looked up from germline, CDR1 is SGHDN and CDR2 is FVKESK. Stated time point: week 5, during vaccination. Topical imiquimod was applied with each vaccine dose, which held 300 ug of mutant IDH1 20-mer peptide. TCRdb's copy holds only in-frame clones and misses some; the assay was immunoSEQ multiplex PCR. The sample holds about 25,000 clones; around 79% are singletons and the top ten take around 9%. This material consisted of PBMCs, taken from a glioma patient whose treatment included an IDH1 peptide vaccine. The J gene is TRBJ1-1, the V gene TRBV14; possible D gene TRBD1, 6 bases. The receptor's source is a middle-aged man with glioma. CDR3 in amino acids: CASSQVGGRTEAFF. The DNA for the CDR3 is TGTGCCAGCAGCCAAGTCGGGGGCCGGACTGAAGCTTTCTTT.